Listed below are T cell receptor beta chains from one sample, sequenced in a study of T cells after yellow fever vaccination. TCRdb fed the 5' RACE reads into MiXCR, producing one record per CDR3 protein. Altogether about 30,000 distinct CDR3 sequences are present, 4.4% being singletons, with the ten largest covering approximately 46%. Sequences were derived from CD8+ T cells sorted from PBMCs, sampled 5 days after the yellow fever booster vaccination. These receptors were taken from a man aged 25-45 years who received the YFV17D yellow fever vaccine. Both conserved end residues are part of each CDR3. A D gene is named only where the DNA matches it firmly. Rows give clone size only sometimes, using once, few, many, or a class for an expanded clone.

TGTGCCACCAGTGATTTCAACGAGCAGTTCTTC | CATSDFNEQFF | many | TRBV24-1 | NA | TRBJ2-1
TGTGCCAGCCAGAGTAATGGGGGAGGGACAGATACGCAGTATTTT | CASQSNGGGTDTQYF | many | TRBV28 | TRBD2 | TRBJ2-3
TGTGCCAGCTCGCCCCGGGACACCAACACCGGGGAGCTGTTTTTT | CASSPRDTNTGELFF | NA | TRBV18 | NA | TRBJ2-2
TGTGCCAGCGTGGACACAGGGTACAGCACAGATACGCAGTATTTT | CASVDTGYSTDTQYF | many | TRBV6-1 | NA | TRBJ2-3
TGCGCCAGCAGTGAAGCGGGAGGGCCAATAGATACGCAGTATTTT | CASSEAGGPIDTQYF | many | TRBV10-2 | TRBD2 | TRBJ2-3
TGTGCCAGTAGTTTGGGAGACTCGGAGACCCAGTACTTC | CASSLGDSETQYF | NA | TRBV12-3/TRBV12-4 | NA | TRBJ2-5
TGTGCCAGCAGTCCGGAGGCAAACATTCAGTACTTC | CASSPEANIQYF | many | TRBV12-3/TRBV12-4 | NA | TRBJ2-4
TGCGCCAGCAGCTTGATGGTGGGAGGCCCCTACGAGCAGTACTTC | CASSLMVGGPYEQYF | few | TRBV5-1 | NA | TRBJ2-7
TGTGCCAGCAGCGTAGAGGGACCCAATGAGCAGTTCTTC | CASSVEGPNEQFF | many | TRBV9 | NA | TRBJ2-1
TGTGCCACCTGGAGTTCCCAAGAGACCCAGTACTTC | CATWSSQETQYF | many | TRBV6-5 | NA | TRBJ2-5
TGCGCCAGCGCAGGGTTCTCCTACAATGAGCAGTTCTTC | CASAGFSYNEQFF | many | TRBV10-2 | NA | TRBJ2-1
TGTGCCAGCAGCCACCCCGGGGGACAGGGGTACAATGAGCAGTTCTTC | CASSHPGGQGYNEQFF | many | TRBV9 | TRBD1 | TRBJ2-1
TGCAGTGCCTACCCTACCAGCTCCTACAATGAGCAGTTCTTC | CSAYPTSSYNEQFF | many | TRBV20-1 | NA | TRBJ2-1
TGCAGTGCTAGAGTGTTCGGGGGGGGACCCGTCCACGAGCAGTACTTC | CSARVFGGGPVHEQYF | many | TRBV20-1 | TRBD2 | TRBJ2-7
TGTGCCAGCAGCTTTATTAGGGACAGGCTTTTTTCCTACGAGCAGTACTTC | CASSFIRDRLFSYEQYF | many | TRBV7-2 | TRBD1 | TRBJ2-7
TGTGCCAGCAGCCCCGGACTAGCGGGAGGCCCGCAAGAGACCCAGTACTTC | CASSPGLAGGPQETQYF | few | TRBV13 | TRBD2 | TRBJ2-5
TGTGCCAGCAGTTTCGAGACTCAGCCCCAGCATTTT | CASSFETQPQHF | many | TRBV28 | NA | TRBJ1-5
TGTGCCAGCAGTCCCTCCCCCCTAGCGGGAGTAACCGAGCAGTACTTC | CASSPSPLAGVTEQYF | many | TRBV27 | TRBD2 | TRBJ2-7
TGTGCCACCCGCGGGCCGAGTCTTTTCCTGCTCGAGCAGTACTTC | CATRGPSLFLLEQYF | many | TRBV24-1 | NA | TRBJ2-7
TGTGCCAGCAGTTTAATAACAGGTTCCTACAATGAGCAGTTCTTC | CASSLITGSYNEQFF | many | TRBV28 | NA | TRBJ2-1
TGTGCCAGCAGTTTCGGGGCCCCCGGGGAGCTGTTTTTT | CASSFGAPGELFF | many | TRBV12-3/TRBV12-4 | NA | TRBJ2-2
TGTGCCAGCAGTTTATATGCCGAGACCACTTACAATGAGCAGTTCTTC | CASSLYAETTYNEQFF | many | TRBV27 | NA | TRBJ2-1
TGCAGTGCCCGGGCGGGTGGCGGGAGTTACGAGCAGTACTTC | CSARAGGGSYEQYF | many | TRBV20-1 | TRBD2 | TRBJ2-7
TGTGCCAGCAGCGCGGTGGTGGACATTCAGTACTTC | CASSAVVDIQYF | many | TRBV7-9 | NA | TRBJ2-4
TGTGCCAGCAGCACCTTGTCGATCGCCAGCACAGATACGCAGTATTTT | CASSTLSIASTDTQYF | many | TRBV9 | NA | TRBJ2-3
TGTGCCAGCAGTACCCCAACAGGGAGAGAGACCCAGTACTTC | CASSTPTGRETQYF | many | TRBV6-2/TRBV6-3 | NA | TRBJ2-5
TGTGCCTGCAGCCAAGGATTCGGGGAATACGGAGAGACCCAGTACTTC | CACSQGFGEYGETQYF | few | TRBV3-1 | NA | TRBJ2-5
TGTGCCAGCGGAATAGCGGGAGGTTCCTACAATGAGCAGTTCTTC | CASGIAGGSYNEQFF | many | TRBV6-5 | TRBD2 | TRBJ2-1
TGTGCCAGCAGCTTAGTAGAGTGGAACAATGAGCAGTTCTTC | CASSLVEWNNEQFF | many | TRBV5-6 | NA | TRBJ2-1
TGCGCCAGCAGTGGCAGGGGAGCAGATACGCAGTATTTT | CASSGRGADTQYF | many | TRBV10-2 | NA | TRBJ2-3
TGTGCCAGCAGTCCAACGGGACAAGTTAACACCGGGGAGCTGTTTTTT | CASSPTGQVNTGELFF | many | TRBV27 | NA | TRBJ2-2
TGTGCCACCAGTGATTTATCCGGGCCAGAGACCCAGTACTTC | CATSDLSGPETQYF | many | TRBV24-1 | NA | TRBJ2-5
TGTGCCAGCAGCCAAGCAGCGGGAGCTTACAATGAGCAGTTCTTC | CASSQAAGAYNEQFF | many | TRBV14 | TRBD2 | TRBJ2-1
TGTGCCAGCGTTGGTAGGACAGACAGCTCTGGGGCCAACGTCCTGACTTTC | CASVGRTDSSGANVLTF | many | TRBV5-4 | NA | TRBJ2-6
TGTGCCAGCAGTTTTGGGGCCTTTCAAGAGACCCAGTACTTC | CASSFGAFQETQYF | many | TRBV6-2/TRBV6-3 | NA | TRBJ2-5
TGTGCCAGCAGTTTAACACAGGGGATCGACTATGGCTACACCTTC | CASSLTQGIDYGYTF | many | TRBV12-3/TRBV12-4 | TRBD1 | TRBJ1-2
TGTGCCAGCAGCTTACCCAGCGGGATTGGGGGGTGGGGCTCTGACGAGCAGTACTTC | CASSLPSGIGGWGSDEQYF | many | TRBV11-2 | TRBD2 | TRBJ2-7